The rows below give T cell receptor beta chains drawn from one sample of a study of T cells in Graves' hyperthyroidism and ophthalmopathy. Each CDR3 protein gets one entry after TCRdb re-called the multiplex PCR reads with MiXCR. The sample contains hundreds of thousands of distinct CDR3 sequences, around 24% of which appear only once. Sequenced material: blood. Receptors were obtained from a woman aged 25 to 39 with Graves' ophthalmopathy. Both conserved end residues are part of each CDR3. Each record gives: J gene, V gene, CDR3 protein.

>TRBJ2-7|TRBV6-1
CASSEFGGRPSYGQYF
>TRBJ1-1|TRBV5-1
CASSGGEMYTDAFF
>TRBJ2-7|TRBV6-5
CASRYDRVSYEQYF
>TRBJ2-2|TRBV6-4
CASSPVGTGAGHGGELFF
>TRBJ2-5|TRBV6-1
CASSLLTSGVETQYF
>TRBJ2-2|TRBV19
CASSMRHTGELFF
>TRBJ1-1|TRBV6-1
CASSTGTGLPEAFF
>TRBJ1-1|TRBV12-3/TRBV12-4
CASTDPGTGGTEAFF
>TRBJ1-1|TRBV30
CAWTLNTEAFF
>TRBJ1-3|TRBV6-5
CASTTYRQASGNTIYF
>TRBJ2-6|TRBV28
CASSPERAEGANVLTF
>TRBJ1-2|TRBV11-2
CASSFGRDGGYGYTF
>TRBJ1-2|TRBV6-1
CASSESRTKNYGYTF
>TRBJ1-2|TRBV5-1
CASSFGGQRNGYTF
>TRBJ2-5|TRBV7-2
CASSETPGGPTQYF
>TRBJ1-3|TRBV11-2
CASSLDRAAGGNTIYF